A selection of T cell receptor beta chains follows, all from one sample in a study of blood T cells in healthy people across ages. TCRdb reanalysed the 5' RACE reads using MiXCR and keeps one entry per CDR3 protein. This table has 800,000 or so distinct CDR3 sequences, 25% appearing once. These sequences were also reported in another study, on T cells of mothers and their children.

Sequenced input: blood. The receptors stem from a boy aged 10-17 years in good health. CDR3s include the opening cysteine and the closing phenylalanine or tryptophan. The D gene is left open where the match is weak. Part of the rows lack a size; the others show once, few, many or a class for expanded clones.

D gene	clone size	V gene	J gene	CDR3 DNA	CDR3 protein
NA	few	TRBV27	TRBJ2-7	TGTGCCAGCAGTCCACGGATCACAGGCTACGAGCAGTACTTC	CASSPRITGYEQYF
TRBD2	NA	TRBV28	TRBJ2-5	TGTGCCAGCAGTCAAGCCTGGGGGGGGGAAGAGACCCAGTACTTC	CASSQAWGGEETQYF
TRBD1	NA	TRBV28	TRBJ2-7	TGTGCCAGCAAGAAAGGGACAGGGGCTTCCTACGAGCAGTACTTC	CASKKGTGASYEQYF
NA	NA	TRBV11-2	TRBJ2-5	TGTGCCAGCAGCTTTGCCGGTGCGATCCAAGAGACCCAGTACTTC	CASSFAGAIQETQYF
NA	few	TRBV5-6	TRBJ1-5	TGTGCCAGCAGCTTTATGACGGGAAATCAGCCCCAGCATTTT	CASSFMTGNQPQHF
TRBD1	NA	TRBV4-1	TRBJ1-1	TGCGCCAGCAGCCAGGGGAGTTGGGACAGGGTAGTAGCTTTCTTT	CASSQGSWDRVVAFF
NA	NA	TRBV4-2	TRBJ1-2	TGTGCCAGCAGCCAAGACCAGTACGGGTATGGCTACACCTTC	CASSQDQYGYGYTF
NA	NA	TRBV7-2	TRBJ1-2	TGTGCCAGCAGCTTAGAATTTGGGGGGGACTATGGCTACACCTTC	CASSLEFGGDYGYTF
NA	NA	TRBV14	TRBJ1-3	TGTGCCAGCAACCAAGCCGCCCTTCTGGGAAACACCATATATTTT	CASNQAALLGNTIYF
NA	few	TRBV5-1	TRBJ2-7	TGCGCCAGCAGCGATCAGACCGGGGGTCACGAGCAGTACTTC	CASSDQTGGHEQYF
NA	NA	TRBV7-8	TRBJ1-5	TGTGCCAGCAGCTTAGAGGGAGGACGCAGTCAGCCCCAGCATTTT	CASSLEGGRSQPQHF
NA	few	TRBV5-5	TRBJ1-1	TGTGCCAGCAGCTTTTCATCTGAAGCTTTCTTT	CASSFSSEAFF
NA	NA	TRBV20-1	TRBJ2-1	TGCAGTGCTAAACCGGGACCGACCTATGAGCAGTTCTTC	CSAKPGPTYEQFF
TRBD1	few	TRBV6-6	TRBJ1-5	TGTGCCAGCATCGAGGACAGGGGCAATCAGCCCCAGCATTTT	CASIEDRGNQPQHF
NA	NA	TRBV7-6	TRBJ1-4	TGTGCCAGCAGCGCGCCCCCCGGGGGGGCTGGGAATGAAAAACTGTTTTTT	CASSAPPGGAGNEKLFF
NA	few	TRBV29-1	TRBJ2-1	TGCAGCGTTGAAGCGACAGGAAACTCCTACAATGAGCAGTTCTTC	CSVEATGNSYNEQFF
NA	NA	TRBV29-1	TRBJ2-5	TGCAGCGGCACAGCGGGGCAGGGGTCGGCCCAGTACTTC	CSGTAGQGSAQYF
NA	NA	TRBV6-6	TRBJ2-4	TGTGCCAGCAGTTACCCAGTCTCAGCCAAAAACATTCAGTACTTC	CASSYPVSAKNIQYF
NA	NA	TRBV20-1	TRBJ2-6	TGCAGTGCTAGACAGGGAGGGGCCAACGTCCTGACTTTC	CSARQGGANVLTF
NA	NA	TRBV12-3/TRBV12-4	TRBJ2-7	TGTGCCAGCAGTTTAGACGGGGGGCTCTCCTACGAGCAGTACTTC	CASSLDGGLSYEQYF
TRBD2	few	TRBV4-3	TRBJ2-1	TGCGCCAGCAGCCAGGGGGTGACTAGCGGGAGCAATGAGCAGTTCTTC	CASSQGVTSGSNEQFF
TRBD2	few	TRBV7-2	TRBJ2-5	TGTGCCAGCAGCCCCGGGACTAGCGCTGGTGTGGAGACCCAGTACTTC	CASSPGTSAGVETQYF
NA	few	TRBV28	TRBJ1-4	TGTGCCAGCACCGACCCAGCTAATGAAAAACTGTTTTTT	CASTDPANEKLFF
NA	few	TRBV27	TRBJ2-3	TGTGCCAGCAGTTTATACGGGACGACTAGCACAGATACGCAGTATTTT	CASSLYGTTSTDTQYF
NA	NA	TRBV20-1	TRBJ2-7	TGCAGTGCTAGAGATGGCCTTGAGCAGTACTTC	CSARDGLEQYF
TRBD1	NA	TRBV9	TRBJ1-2	TGTGCCAGCAGCGTAGCGTTAGGGGGCTTTCAAGGCTACACCTTC	CASSVALGGFQGYTF
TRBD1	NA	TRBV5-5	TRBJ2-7	TGTGCCAGCAGCTTGGTGGGACAGTTCTACGAGCAGTACTTC	CASSLVGQFYEQYF
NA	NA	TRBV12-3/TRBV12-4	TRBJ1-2	TGTGCCAGCAGTTTCGGGGGGATGAACTATGGCTACACCTTC	CASSFGGMNYGYTF
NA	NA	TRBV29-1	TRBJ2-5	TGCAGCGTTGATGGGGGAAGAGGCGAGACCCAGTACTTC	CSVDGGRGETQYF
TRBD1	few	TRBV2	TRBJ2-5	TGTGCCACCAAGCCCGGACAGGGGCACCAAGAGACCCAGTACTTC	CATKPGQGHQETQYF
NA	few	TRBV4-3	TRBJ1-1	TGCGCCAGCAGCCAAGATAACAGTAGGACTGGAGCTTTCTTT	CASSQDNSRTGAFF
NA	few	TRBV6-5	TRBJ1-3	TGTGCCAGCAGTTACTTTGACAGTGTCTCTGGAAACACCATATATTTT	CASSYFDSVSGNTIYF
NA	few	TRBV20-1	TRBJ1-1	TGCAGTGCTAGAGGTGGGGGAGCGAACACTGAAGCTTTCTTT	CSARGGGANTEAFF
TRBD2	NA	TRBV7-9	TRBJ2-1	TGTGCCAGCAGCTTAATAGCGGGGGACTACAATGAGCAGTTCTTC	CASSLIAGDYNEQFF
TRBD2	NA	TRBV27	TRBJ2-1	TGTGCCAGCAGTTCCCCGACTAGCGGGAGCCATGAGCAGTTCTTC	CASSSPTSGSHEQFF
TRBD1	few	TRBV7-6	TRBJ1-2	TGTGCCAGCACTCCGACAGGGGACGACTATGGCTACACCTTC	CASTPTGDDYGYTF
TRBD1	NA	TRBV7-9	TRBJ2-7	TGTGCCAGCAGCTTAGCTGAAGACAGGGGGTACGAGCAGTACTTC	CASSLAEDRGYEQYF